The 20 T cell receptor beta chains in this list originate from one sample, sequenced in a study of cytomegalovirus exposure and HLA in healthy donors. Amplification used 60 Vbeta primers and 13 Jbeta primers. Sequencing was performed with immunoSEQ multiplex PCR; in TCRdb, only in-frame clones are kept and a portion is missing. The repertoire has under 250,000 clones, about four fifths of them found once; the top ten carry roughly 5.5%. Sequencing was done on a sample of PBMCs. The receptors here all came from a man aged 40-49 years in good health and CMV-seropositive.

The chain couples TRBV10-3 to TRBJ1-2; 10 bases are shared with TRBD1. The V gene's germline CDR1 is ENHRY and CDR2 SYGVKD. The J segment lost 7 bases and the V segment lost 2 bases, leaving 4 bases of the junction unmatched. This CDR3 region has 14 residues. DNA of the CDR3: TGTGCCATCAGTGAGGGCGGGACAGGGGTTGGCTACACCTTC. Residues: CAISEGGTGVGYTF.

V usage is TRBV28 and J usage is TRBJ2-5; D possibly corresponds to TRBD1 (5 bases). The CDR3 consists of 15 residues. Germline V lookup: CDR1 MDHEN, CDR2 SYDVKM. Trimming shortened V by 6 bases and J by 5 bases, and 19 bases separated the two germline ends. The CDR3 DNA is TGTGCCAGCAGCCCACCAGGGATCGAAATGGAGACCCAGTACTTC. This translates into CASSPPGIEMETQYF. The full variable domain, with the rest looked up from reference TRBV28 and TRBJ2-5, is DVKVTQSSRYLVKRTGEKVFLECVQDMDHENMFWYRQDPGLGLRLIYFSYDVKMKEKGDIPEGYSVSREKKERFSLILESASTNQTSMYLCASSPPGIEMETQYFGPGTRLLVL.

The chain couples TRBV6-1 to TRBJ1-5; D may be TRBD1 (6 bases). The CDR3 is 15 amino acids. Germline V gene lookup returns CDR1 MNHNS and CDR2 SASEGT. V lost 1 base to trimming and J lost 9 bases, with 16 bases between them. The CDR3 loop is CASSEVNRAEWPQHF. For the CDR3, the DNA is TGTGCCAGCAGTGAAGTTAACAGGGCGGAATGGCCCCAGCATTTT.

The V and J genes are TRBV10-1 and TRBJ2-1; TRBD2 aligns across 8 bases. The CDR3 sequence is 12 residues long. The ends lost 8 bases at V and 9 bases at J; junction bases unmatched: 6. Germline values: CDR1 WNHNN, CDR2 SYGVQD (reference sequence). The CDR3 loop reads CASQRESGEQFF. CDR3 nucleotides: TGCGCCAGCCAGCGGGAGAGCGGTGAGCAGTTCTTC.

This clone appeared a single time. DNA for the CDR3: TGTGCCAGCAGTTCTCGGGGAGGTCTTAATTCACCCCTCCACTTT. It encodes CASSSRGGLNSPLHF. V is TRBV6-5 and J is TRBJ1-6; D not certain. There are 15 residues in the CDR3. Per the germline V gene, CDR1 is MNHEY and CDR2 is SVGAGI. V was trimmed by 4 bases and J by 6 bases, leaving 13 bases between them.

V is TRBV9 and J is TRBJ1-3, with TRBD1 as a possible D gene (5 bases). V lost 6 bases and J 1 base, leaving 11 bases between the germline ends. The CDR3 consists of 14 residues. Looked up from germline, CDR1 is SGDLS and CDR2 is YYNGEE. CDR3: CASTQGTSGNTIYF. The DNA of the CDR3 is TGTGCCAGCACTCAGGGTACTTCTGGAAACACCATATATTTT.

This clone was seen a few times. The chain combines TRBV30 with TRBJ2-1; TRBD2 agrees at 13 bases. V lost 5 bases to trimming and J lost 4 bases; unmatched junction nucleotides: 11. Germline V gene sequence: CDR1 GTSNPN, CDR2 SVGIG (reference sequence). The CDR3 has 17 residues. CDR3 nucleotide sequence: TGTGCCTGGGTGCCGGGACTAGCGGGATACGCATACAATGAGCAGTTCTTC. It encodes CAWVPGLAGYAYNEQFF. Full variable domain (rest looked up from reference TRBV30 and TRBJ2-1): SQTIHQWPATLVQPVGSPLSLECTVEGTSNPNLYWYRQAAGRGLQLLFYSVGIGQISSEVPQNLSASRPQDRQFILSSKKLLLSDSGFYLCAWVPGLAGYAYNEQFFGPGTRLTVL.

This clone appeared a single time. This chain connects TRBV10-3 to TRBJ2-1, with a weak D call TRBD2 (5 bases). Germline CDR1 and CDR2: ENHRY and SYGVKD. The CDR3 has 17 amino acids. Trimming left V 2 bases short and J 0 bases short, with 14 bases between. CDR3 sequence (DNA): TGTGCCATCAGTGAGGCCATCCTAGGAGGCTCCTACAATGAGCAGTTCTTC. This translates into CAISEAILGGSYNEQFF.

The chain couples TRBV19 to TRBJ1-4, with D possibly TRBD1 on 5 matching bases. The V gene's germline CDR1 is LNHDA and CDR2 SQIVND (reference sequence). V was trimmed by 1 base and J by 0 bases, leaving 12 bases between them. The CDR3 spans 17 residues. CDR3 DNA sequence: TGTGCCAGTAGTATAGGAGGACATCCTGCAACTAATGAAAAACTGTTTTTT. Translating it yields CASSIGGHPATNEKLFF.

The rearrangement uses TRBV5-1 and TRBJ1-1, with D possibly matching TRBD1 (6 bases). This CDR3 comprises 16 residues. The V end was cut by 4 bases, the J end by 2 bases, with 18 bases between. Germline V gene data show CDR1 as SGHRS and CDR2 as YFSETQ. The CDR3 coding sequence is TGCGCCAGCAGCCGCGAAGGGCAGGGGATTAACACTGAAGCTTTCTTT. Its translation is CASSREGQGINTEAFF.

The gene calls are TRBV6-5 and TRBJ2-1; unclear D gene. Trimming pared 0 bases from V and 6 bases from J, leaving 9 bases between. The CDR3 is 14 residues long. Germline lookup yields CDR1 MNHEY and CDR2 SVGAGI. CDR3 sequence: CASSYSGGGNEQFF. The CDR3 DNA reads as TGTGCCAGCAGTTACTCTGGCGGCGGCAATGAGCAGTTCTTC.

This rearrangement joins TRBV7-9 to TRBJ1-1; D call uncertain. CDR1 and CDR2 from the germline V gene are SEHNR and FQNEAQ (reference sequence). V shed 4 bases and J shed 9 bases, with 6 bases lying between them. The CDR3 has 10 residues. The CDR3 loop reads CASSSSQAFF. CDR3 in DNA: TGTGCCAGCAGCTCGTCCCAAGCTTTCTTT.

This chain uses TRBV7-9 with TRBJ2-1; no clear D. Germline assignment: CDR1 SEHNR and CDR2 FQNEAQ (reference sequence). The CDR3 has 12 amino acids. Trimming left V 0 bases short and J 6 bases short, with 3 bases between. The CDR3 DNA follows: TGTGCCAGCAGCTTAGCCATCAATGAGCAGTTCTTC. Its translation: CASSLAINEQFF.

This chain uses TRBV7-6 with TRBJ2-1, with 11 positions matching TRBD2. CDR1 is SGHVS, CDR2 FNYEAQ, per germline. CDR3 length: 16 amino acids. Trimming at V came to 4 bases and at J to 2 bases, leaving 4 bases not matched to a gene. DNA of the CDR3: TGTGCCAGCAGCTCAACTAGCGGGAGTCCCTACAATGAGCAGTTCTTC. Amino acid sequence: CASSSTSGSPYNEQFF.

The genes are TRBV7-9 and TRBJ1-1, with D tentatively TRBD1 (6 bases). This CDR3 contains 15 residues. Trimming shortened V by 0 bases and J by 1 base, and 9 bases separated the two germline ends. Germline lookup yields CDR1 SEHNR and CDR2 FQNEAQ (reference sequence). The CDR3 DNA sequence: TGTGCCAGCAGCTTAGCGCAGGGGAAGAACACTGAAGCTTTCTTT. It encodes CASSLAQGKNTEAFF.

The chain employs TRBV7-9 and TRBJ1-5, with 9 bases fitting TRBD1. Trimming took 3 bases from V and 7 from J; bases not matched to a gene: 4. CDR1 and CDR2 from the germline V gene are SEHNR and FQNEAQ (reference sequence). CDR3 size: 14 residues. CDR3 in amino acids: CASSLDRGGQPQHF. Here the CDR3 DNA reads TGTGCCAGCAGCTTGGACAGGGGTGGCCAGCCCCAGCATTTT.

The chain combines TRBV6-6 with TRBJ2-1; D is perhaps TRBD2 (6 bases). The V and J ends lost 2 bases and 4 bases respectively, with 12 bases between them. In germline, CDR1 is MNHNY, CDR2 SVGAGI (reference sequence). The CDR3 sequence is 15 residues long. The CDR3 loop is CASSYGGVGYNEQFF. DNA of the CDR3: TGTGCCAGCAGTTACGGCGGGGTGGGTTACAATGAGCAGTTCTTC.

The chain recombines TRBV10-1 with TRBJ1-5; 9 bases match TRBD1. The CDR3 consists of 16 residues. Looked up from germline, CDR1 is WNHNN and CDR2 is SYGVQD (reference sequence). Unmatched junction bases numbered 10, after V lost 6 bases and J lost 4 bases. The DNA for the CDR3 is TGCGCCAGCAGCCCTAGTCCCGGGACAGGGAATCAGCCCCAGCATTTT. Its protein is CASSPSPGTGNQPQHF.

The V gene is TRBV19, the J gene TRBJ1-1; 8 bases line up with TRBD1. The CDR3 is 12 amino acids. V lost 11 bases to trimming and J lost 4 bases; unmatched junction nucleotides: 6. Germline loops: CDR1 LNHDA, CDR2 SQIVND (reference sequence). The CDR3: CAVGTGGTEAFF. The CDR3 bases are TGTGCCGTTGGGACAGGTGGCACTGAAGCTTTCTTT.

This clone was recorded a few times. The rearrangement joins TRBV18 to TRBJ2-7; D gene unclear. The CDR3 is 12 amino acids. Per germline, CDR1 KGHSH and CDR2 LQKENI. The V end was cut by 5 bases, the J end by 3 bases, with 8 bases between. CDR3 sequence reads: CASSGQLYEQYF. The CDR3 DNA reads TGTGCCAGCTCAGGGCAGCTCTACGAGCAGTACTTC.